Listed here is a single TCR beta chain. Sequencing used immunoSEQ multiplex PCR; TCRdb keeps in-frame clones, though not all of them. This sample has approximately 81,000 clones; roughly four fifths occur once, and the top ten carry around 4%. The data were obtained in a study of technical replicates of blood from a handful of donors. V lost 6 bases to trimming and J lost 2 bases, with 15 bases between them. Germline lookup yields CDR1 MGHRA and CDR2 YSYEKL. The length of the CDR3 is 15 residues. The specimen was PBMCs. The chain carries TRBV4-1 and TRBJ2-3; tentative D call: TRBD2 (6 bases). The source of this sequence is a human donor in good health. Some clones in this sample may be carry-over from other donors' samples. The CDR3 sequence: CASRKPGLNTDTQYF. CDR3 coding DNA: TGCGCCAGCAGAAAGCCGGGACTGAACACAGATACGCAGTATTTT.